This TCR beta chain is from a study of cytomegalovirus exposure and HLA in healthy donors. Study context: Earlier, about 179 million T cells were analyzed, and about 100 million unique TCR beta sequences were found among them. General study results and limits: Among CMV-associated TCR beta chains, most appeared HLA-restricted in a later analysis. Across donors, most TCRs were seen rarely, yet some public ones were widespread. Indistinguishability led to the exclusion of some V segments, TRBV6-2 and TRBV6-3 included.

The PCR had 60 Vbeta and 13 Jbeta primers. Profiling relied on immunoSEQ multiplex PCR, and the TCRdb table lists in-frame clones only, not all of them. Of 150,000 to 200,000 clones detected, about 77% appear once; the ten largest clones hold about 9.7%. A word on this clone: Its antigen is unknown.

This CDR3 comprises 12 residues. The germline gives CDR1 MGHRA, CDR2 YSYEKL. The V and J ends lost 5 bases and 7 bases respectively, with 12 bases between them. V usage is TRBV4-1 and J usage is TRBJ2-7; D possibly corresponds to TRBD2 (6 bases). The sequence came from a man between 18 and 29 years old in good health and CMV-seropositive. The sample comprised PBMCs. CDR3 loop: CASSKLGGEQYF. CDR3 bases: TGCGCCAGCAGCAAGTTGGGGGGAGAGCAGTACTTC.